The clone carrying this T cell receptor (beta chain) appeared many times. Antigen: not known. Healthy Caucasian individuals made up all the donors. This CDR3 contains 11 residues. Trimming removed 5 bases from V and 5 bases from J, with 5 bases in between. The data belong to a study of identical twins. TCRdb processed the 5' RACE reads anew with MiXCR; each CDR3 protein has one entry. The repertoire includes 150,000 or so distinct CDR3 sequences, around 3.5% of them detected once, and around 8% sits in the top ten. Study results and limitations: Cross-sectional statistics underpinned the conclusions; the same donors were not followed. Sharing of beta out-of-frame sequences by twins showed a weaker excess. Insertions were fewer in abundant cord blood beta clonotypes, whereas memory repertoires showed none of this pattern.

The chain combines TRBV12-3 or TRBV12-4 with TRBJ2-3; D is ambiguous. The sample consisted of memory T cells sorted from blood. The receptor was isolated from a man younger than 35 in good health. The CDR3 spells CASSPLDTQYF. The CDR3 coding sequence is TGTGCCAGCAGTCCCCTAGATACGCAGTATTTT.